This T cell receptor beta chain stems from a study of breast tumors, draining lymph nodes, adjacent tissues. TCRdb called the multiplex PCR reads again in MiXCR, with one record for every CDR3 protein. The sample has about 230,000 distinct CDR3 sequences, about a third seen once. Study results and caveats: Tumor TCR diversity was below lymph nodes but above nontumor tissue. The lymph node origin of tumor T cells was framed as consistent with a hypothesis, not demonstrated. Compared with basal-like, luminal-like tumors shared significantly more repertoire with nontumor tissue.

The germline V gene encodes CDR1 SGHDN and CDR2 FVKESK. This CDR3 is 18 amino acids long. The V segment lost 2 bases and the J segment 3 bases; nucleotides outside the gene matches: 6. The lymph nodes were axillary draining lymph nodes from breast cancer patients. As regards this clonotype: Its antigen is as yet unknown.

This chain joins TRBV14 and TRBJ2-5; 16 positions match TRBD2. This sequence was found in a female donor with breast cancer. Some clones in this sample may be carry-over from other donors' samples. Sample: axillary lymph node tissue. In DNA, the CDR3 is TGTGCCAGCAGCCAACCGGGACTAGCGGGAGGGGAAGAAGAGACCCAGTACTTC. It is translated as CASSQPGLAGGEEETQYF. The full variable domain, completed using reference TRBV14 and TRBJ2-5, is EAGVTQFPSHSVIEKGQTVTLRCDPISGHDNLYWYRRVMGKEIKFLLHFVKESKQDESGMPNNRFLAERTGGTYSTLKVQPAELEDSGVYFCASSQPGLAGGEEETQYFGPGTRLLVL.